This T cell receptor beta chain originates from a study of shared clonotypes between healthy human individuals. The sample holds one count of this clone. Per sorted-subset replicate PCR, input was roughly 200 ng DNA, representing about 30,000 T cell genomes. Sequenced by immunoSEQ multiplex PCR; TCRdb stores in-frame clones only, minus some. The sample shows roughly 2,000,000 clones, approximately 94% of them seen only once. V was clipped by 8 bases and J by 1 base; unmatched bases: 5. Germline CDR1 reads PRHDT; CDR2 reads FYEKMQ (reference sequence). The CDR3 runs 13 residues. Selected positively for CCR7 and CD45RO-negative, naive CD8 cells excluded terminally differentiated effector memory CD45RA+ cells.

Sequencing was performed on naive CD8+ T cells sorted from blood. This receptor was obtained from a man aged 18 to 29 in good health. The chain combines TRBV13 with TRBJ2-7, with 7 bases matching TRBD1. In DNA form, the CDR3 reads TGTGCCAGCCAACAGGGGTTGTCCTACGAGCAGTACTTC. Translation gives CASQQGLSYEQYF.